The clone carrying this T cell receptor (beta chain) was counted between two and nine times. Its antigen is undetermined. The data belong to a study of T-cell reconstitution after alpha-beta-depleted transplantation in children. General study points: There were reportedly several hundred expanded graft clones from which alpha-beta T cells came about two months after transplant. T-cell numbers and diversity, one year after transplant, stemmed largely from T cells that were newly produced.

For TCRbeta, the library was prepared with unique molecular identifiers. TCRdb fed the PCR reads into MiXCR, producing one record per CDR3 protein. Found here are 600,000 or so distinct CDR3 sequences, roughly 24% of them singletons; the top ten hold roughly 14%. This CDR3 is 11 amino acids long. Deletions cut 8 bases from V and 2 bases from J, with 3 bases between. Germline assignment: CDR1 LNHNV and CDR2 YYDKDF (reference sequence). This chain links TRBV15 with TRBJ2-2; D call uncertain. The origin of this receptor is a boy under two years old who had a stem cell transplant for acute myeloid leukemia, so the T cells may come from the graft donor. Material: PBMCs, mostly from graft donor cells, obtained 360 days after TCRalphabeta/CD19-depleted stem cell transplant. CDR3 residues: CATPNTGELFF. Here the CDR3 DNA reads TGTGCCACCCCTAACACCGGGGAGCTGTTTTTT.